This TCR beta chain was documented in a study of shared clonotypes between healthy human individuals. Findings of the study overall: Researchers sampled blood only, noting tissue repertoires likely differ.

Note on this clone: Its antigen is undetermined.

The assay was immunoSEQ multiplex PCR, and TCRdb's table has in-frame clones only and misses some. The sample shows roughly 2,000,000 clones, approximately 95% of them seen only once. The naive CD8 population came from CD45RO-negative cells selected for CCR7, without terminally differentiated effector memory CD45RA+ cells. Trimming pared 2 bases from V and 10 bases from J, leaving 8 bases between. Germline loops: CDR1 GTSNPN, CDR2 SVGIG (reference sequence). The CDR3 extends over 11 amino acids. This chain links TRBV30 with TRBJ1-4; D is ambiguous. The material sequenced was naive CD8+ T cells sorted from blood. The sequence derives from a man aged 18 to 30 in good health. The CDR3 bases are TGTGCCTGGAGTTGGACGGGAAAACTGTTTTTT. It encodes CAWSWTGKLFF.